The 6 T cell receptor beta chains listed next were all sequenced from one sample in a study of identical twins. Each CDR3 protein gets one entry after TCRdb re-called the 5' RACE reads with MiXCR. The table records about 810,000 distinct CDR3 sequences, 10% to 15% of them present only once. This sample was also put to use in a study of yellow fever vaccine responses in identical twins.

The specimen was PBMCs. These receptors were taken from a woman between 18 and 30 years old in good health.

This clonotype was observed many times. V gene TRBV4-1 combines with J gene TRBJ1-2, with D hard to call. Germline lookup yields CDR1 MGHRA and CDR2 YSYEKL. Between the trimmed V and J ends, which lost 0 bases and 2 bases, there was a span of 10 bases. The CDR3 is 15 amino acids. The CDR3 DNA is TGCGCCAGCAGCCAAGATAGTAATTGGAACTATGGCTACACCTTC. Translated: CASSQDSNWNYGYTF.

This clonotype was seen more than once but under ten times. The rearrangement uses TRBV3-1 and TRBJ2-7; D remains unclear. The CDR3 is made up of 15 amino acids. V dropped 0 bases and J dropped 6 bases, with 15 bases sitting between them. The germline V gene encodes CDR1 LGHDT and CDR2 YNNKEL (reference sequence). The chain's CDR3 is CASSQEATPGLEQYF. CDR3 in DNA: TGTGCCAGCAGCCAAGAGGCCACTCCCGGGCTCGAGCAGTACTTC.

A few counts support this clonotype. The V call is TRBV7-9, the J call TRBJ2-1, with 12 bases aligning to TRBD2. Germline V gives CDR1 SEHNR, CDR2 FQNEAQ (reference sequence). V was pared by 1 base and J by 8 bases, with 9 bases of the junction left unmatched. This CDR3 contains 17 residues. CDR3 loop: CASSLVGLAGGFYEQFF. The CDR3 coding sequence is TGTGCCAGCAGCTTAGTGGGGCTAGCGGGAGGGTTTTATGAGCAGTTCTTC.

This clonotype was counted ten times or more. The gene calls are TRBV10-2 and TRBJ2-1; D perhaps matches TRBD2 (6 bases). V lost 8 bases and J 1 base, leaving 12 bases between the germline ends. Germline-derived CDR1 and CDR2 are WSHSY and SAAADI. This CDR3 comprises 14 residues. CDR3 in DNA: TGCGCCAGCTTCGGCGGGGTTTCCTACAATGAGCAGTTCTTC. It codes for CASFGGVSYNEQFF.

This clonotype was counted many times. This chain connects TRBV11-2 to TRBJ2-2; 9 nucleotides line up with TRBD1. The germline gives CDR1 SGHAT, CDR2 FQNNGV. This CDR3 has 17 amino acids. J gave up 7 bases and V 5 bases, and 14 bases lay outside the gene matches. This CDR3 is CASSAQIGTGLGGELFF. The DNA for the CDR3 is TGTGCCAGCAGCGCACAGATAGGGACAGGGCTCGGCGGGGAGCTGTTTTTT.

This clonotype was detected many times. V is TRBV19 and J is TRBJ2-2, with D perhaps assigned TRBD1 or TRBD2 (5 bases each). CDR3 length: 14 residues. The germline gives CDR1 LNHDA, CDR2 SQIVND (reference sequence). The V and J ends lost 4 bases and 2 bases respectively, with 8 bases between them. CDR3 loop: CASSRGSNTGELFF. In DNA, the CDR3 is TGTGCCAGTAGTAGGGGGTCCAACACCGGGGAGCTGTTTTTT.